Listed below are T cell receptor beta chains from one sample, sequenced in a study of OX40 agonist ivuxolimab in advanced cancers. Sequencing was performed with immunoSEQ multiplex PCR; in TCRdb, only in-frame clones are kept and a portion is missing. The repertoire includes about 83,000 clones, approximately 85% of them detected once, and 0.5% to 0.8% sits in the top ten. The sequencing used CD4+ or CD8+ T cells sorted from blood, collected in a trial of the OX40 agonist ivuxolimab. The receptors were sampled from an adult with an advanced solid tumor such as melanoma, head and neck, liver or kidney cancer. Both conserved end residues are part of each CDR3. The D gene is left open where the match is weak. Part of the rows lack a size; the others show once, few, many or a class for expanded clones.

length,D,size,V,J,CDR3,DNA
14,NA,NA,TRBV6-4,TRBJ2-2,CASSRVWGSGELFF,TGTGCCAGCAGTCGTGTCTGGGGCAGCGGGGAGCTGTTTTTT
18,TRBD2,NA,TRBV11-2,TRBJ2-4,CASSLGLAGTLAKNIQYF,TGTGCCAGCAGTCTAGGACTAGCGGGAACCCTAGCCAAAAACATTCAGTACTTC
14,NA,NA,TRBV19,TRBJ1-2,CASSPETANYGYTF,TGTGCCAGTAGTCCAGAAACGGCTAACTATGGCTACACCTTC
15,NA,NA,TRBV7-2,TRBJ2-7,CASSLAAGAHYEQYF,TGTGCCAGCAGCTTAGCGGCGGGGGCCCACTACGAGCAGTACTTC
14,NA,once,TRBV6-6,TRBJ1-2,CASSPPSGSHGYTF,TGTGCCAGCAGCCCTCCTTCGGGGTCCCATGGCTACACCTTC
15,NA,NA,TRBV6-1,TRBJ1-1,CASRSNRAQNTEAFF,TGTGCCAGCAGAAGCAACAGGGCTCAGAACACTGAAGCTTTCTTT
14,TRBD1,NA,TRBV5-1,TRBJ1-4,CASSLQGTNEKLFF,TGCGCCAGCAGCTTACAGGGGACTAATGAAAAACTGTTTTTT
12,NA,NA,TRBV2,TRBJ2-7,CASSSDGYEQYF,TGTGCCAGCAGCTCTGACGGCTACGAGCAGTACTTC
15,NA,NA,TRBV5-8,TRBJ1-1,CASSPERAGRTEAFF,TGTGCCAGCAGCCCCGAGAGGGCAGGGAGGACTGAAGCTTTCTTT
13,NA,few,TRBV9,TRBJ2-7,CASSSTTGYEQYF,TGTGCCAGCAGCTCAACTACGGGTTACGAGCAGTACTTC
14,TRBD2,NA,TRBV10-3,TRBJ2-3,CAIRQTSDLDTQYF,TGTGCCATCAGGCAGACTAGCGATCTAGATACGCAGTATTTT
14,NA,NA,TRBV5-4,TRBJ1-2,CASSLQGTNYGYTF,TGTGCCAGCAGCTTGCAGGGTACTAACTATGGCTACACCTTC
15,NA,NA,TRBV7-2,TRBJ2-2,CASSHGGGRGGELFF,TGTGCCAGCAGCCATGGAGGGGGCAGGGGCGGGGAGCTGTTTTTT
18,NA,NA,TRBV7-2,TRBJ1-3,CASSLLSGTILSGNTIYF,TGTGCCAGCAGTCTACTTAGTGGGACGATACTCTCTGGAAACACCATATATTTT
13,NA,NA,TRBV7-2,TRBJ1-3,CASSAPTEHTIYF,TGTGCCAGCAGCGCCCCTACAGAGCACACCATATATTTT
15,NA,NA,TRBV11-3,TRBJ2-7,CASSLGGAMAYEQYF,TGTGCCAGCAGCTTAGGGGGGGCGATGGCCTACGAGCAGTACTTC
18,NA,NA,TRBV7-8,TRBJ1-5,CASSHPGGGSWSNQPQHF,TGTGCCAGCAGCCACCCGGGGGGGGGTAGTTGGAGCAATCAGCCCCAGCATTTT
13,TRBD1,few,TRBV5-6,TRBJ1-4,CASSWGQGEKLFF,TGTGCCAGCAGCTGGGGACAGGGAGAAAAACTGTTTTTT
13,NA,once,TRBV7-8,TRBJ1-5,CASSLGFNQPQHF,TGTGCCAGCAGCTTAGGCTTCAATCAGCCCCAGCATTTT
13,NA,NA,TRBV30,TRBJ2-7,CAWSVKGAYEQYF,TGTGCCTGGAGTGTCAAAGGGGCCTACGAGCAGTACTTC
13,NA,NA,TRBV5-1,TRBJ2-7,CASSRDKAYEQYF,TGCGCCAGCAGCCGGGACAAAGCCTACGAGCAGTACTTC
15,TRBD1,NA,TRBV6-4,TRBJ2-1,CASSPGQGSYNEQFF,TGTGCCAGCAGCCCGGGACAGGGCTCCTACAATGAGCAGTTCTTC
17,TRBD2,NA,TRBV11-1,TRBJ2-1,CASSAAGAGGFYNEQFF,TGTGCCAGCAGCGCCGCTGGGGCGGGGGGGTTCTACAATGAGCAGTTCTTC
15,NA,NA,TRBV5-8,TRBJ2-7,CASSFLLGRTTEQYF,TGTGCCAGCAGCTTTCTTCTGGGCAGAACTACGGAGCAGTACTTC
15,NA,NA,TRBV6-5,TRBJ2-4,CASSFRGEAKNIQYF,TGTGCCAGCAGTTTTCGGGGCGAGGCCAAAAACATTCAGTACTTC
13,NA,NA,TRBV5-5,TRBJ2-3,CASTGQPTDTQYF,TGTGCCTCCACCGGACAGCCCACAGATACGCAGTATTTT
15,NA,NA,TRBV18,TRBJ2-5,CASSRGEVLQETQYF,TGTGCCAGCTCACGGGGCGAGGTGCTCCAAGAGACCCAGTACTTC
13,NA,NA,TRBV28,TRBJ1-5,CASSYDPKQPQHF,TGTGCCAGCAGTTACGACCCTAAGCAGCCCCAGCATTTT
16,TRBD1,NA,TRBV19,TRBJ1-5,CASSPGQDGRNQPQHF,TGTGCCAGTAGTCCCGGACAGGATGGTCGCAATCAGCCCCAGCATTTT
18,NA,NA,TRBV21-1,TRBJ1-1,CASNPFPSGAGVNTEAFF,TGTGCCAGCAACCCATTCCCCAGCGGCGCGGGAGTGAACACTGAAGCTTTCTTT
16,NA,NA,TRBV10-3,TRBJ1-3,CAISEGSIPSGNTIYF,TGTGCCATCAGTGAGGGGTCGATACCCTCTGGAAACACCATATATTTT
16,NA,NA,TRBV5-4,TRBJ2-2,CASSLEGGQGTGELFF,TGTGCCAGCAGCTTGGAAGGGGGGCAGGGCACCGGGGAGCTGTTTTTT
14,TRBD1,NA,TRBV19,TRBJ2-3,CASSIGQGTDTQYF,TGTGCCAGTAGTATCGGACAGGGGACAGATACGCAGTATTTT
12,NA,NA,TRBV5-1,TRBJ2-3,CASSSSTDTQYF,TGCGCCAGCAGCTCTAGCACAGATACGCAGTATTTT
14,NA,NA,TRBV7-9,TRBJ2-3,CASSLSSSTDTQYF,TGTGCCAGCAGCTTATCGTCTAGCACAGATACGCAGTATTTT
15,NA,NA,TRBV6-5,TRBJ2-7,CASSITWGESYEQYF,TGTGCCAGCAGTATAACCTGGGGGGAATCCTACGAGCAGTACTTC
11,NA,NA,TRBV29-1,TRBJ1-2,CSVWGRKGYTF,TGCAGCGTTTGGGGGAGAAAAGGCTACACCTTC
15,NA,NA,TRBV7-9,TRBJ1-3,CASSLTRGAGNTIYF,TGTGCCAGCAGCTTAACCAGGGGTGCCGGAAACACCATATATTTT
16,NA,NA,TRBV7-4,TRBJ1-6,CASYELGEMWNSPLHF,TGTGCCAGCTACGAGTTGGGGGAGATGTGGAATTCACCCCTCCACTTT
16,TRBD2,NA,TRBV2,TRBJ2-5,CATAAGGGIGGETQYF,TGTGCCACCGCCGCGGGGGGGGGAATAGGTGGAGAGACCCAGTACTTC
14,NA,NA,TRBV19,TRBJ2-7,CASSVPGSPNEQYF,TGTGCCAGTAGTGTTCCAGGGAGTCCGAACGAGCAGTACTTC
16,TRBD1,NA,TRBV6-6,TRBJ2-7,CASRQTYPGQGYEQYF,TGTGCCAGCAGACAAACTTACCCGGGACAGGGGTACGAGCAGTACTTC
14,TRBD1,NA,TRBV2,TRBJ2-7,CASREGTGTYEQYF,TGTGCCAGCAGGGAGGGGACAGGGACCTACGAGCAGTACTTC
18,TRBD1,NA,TRBV4-3,TRBJ2-2,CASSQDLGTGFRAGELFF,TGCGCCAGCAGCCAAGATTTGGGGACAGGGTTTCGCGCCGGGGAGCTGTTTTTT
15,NA,NA,TRBV2,TRBJ1-2,CASSEHPYGDYGYTF,TGTGCCAGCAGTGAACACCCATATGGAGACTATGGCTACACCTTC
16,TRBD1,NA,TRBV19,TRBJ1-1,CASSVTGGSANTEAFF,TGTGCCAGTAGTGTCACAGGGGGGTCAGCGAACACTGAAGCTTTCTTT
15,NA,NA,TRBV7-6,TRBJ2-5,CASSVGGGVQETQYF,TGTGCCAGCAGCGTAGGGGGGGGCGTACAAGAGACCCAGTACTTC
15,NA,NA,TRBV6-5,TRBJ1-6,CASSYSGDGNSPLHF,TGTGCCAGCAGTTACTCTGGGGACGGCAATTCACCCCTCCACTTT